The 27 T cell receptor beta chains below come from one sample, sequenced in a study of cytomegalovirus exposure and HLA in healthy donors. The PCR ran on 60 Vbeta and 13 Jbeta primers. Produced via immunoSEQ multiplex PCR; TCRdb's table is partial and in-frame only. The top ten hold roughly 15% of the sample, which has some 110,000 clones, approximately 79% seen once. The sample was PBMCs. The receptor set was obtained from a man in his fifties or sixties in good health and CMV-seropositive.

The J gene is TRBJ1-2, the V gene TRBV7-8; D is uncertain. The CDR3 extends over 13 amino acids. Germline assignment: CDR1 SGHVS and CDR2 FQNEAQ. Trimming left V 1 base short and J 2 bases short, with 5 bases between. The CDR3 coding sequence is TGTGCCAGCAGCTTAGAGAGGAACTATGGCTACACCTTC. Residues: CASSLERNYGYTF.

The rearrangement joins TRBV5-4 to TRBJ2-3, with 12 bases aligning to TRBD2. Germline assignment: CDR1 SGHNT and CDR2 YYREEE (reference sequence). The CDR3 has 14 amino acids. J lost 6 bases, V lost 5 bases, and 4 bases had no gene match. CDR3 DNA: TGTGCCAGCAGGCCTAGCGGGGGGGCTGATACGCAGTATTTT. This gives the protein CASRPSGGADTQYF.

The genes are TRBV7-6 and TRBJ1-5; weak D call: TRBD1 (6 bases). Trimming took 1 base from V and 3 from J, leaving 10 bases between them. Germline V gives CDR1 SGHVS, CDR2 FNYEAQ. This CDR3 has 15 residues. CDR3 sequence: CASSLVPGANQPQHF. The CDR3 coding sequence is TGTGCCAGCAGCTTAGTCCCAGGGGCCAATCAGCCCCAGCATTTT.

This clone was observed a handful of times. The V and J genes are TRBV5-1 and TRBJ2-5; the D gene is possibly TRBD2 (6 bases). Germline V gene sequence: CDR1 SGHRS, CDR2 YFSETQ. The V end was cut by 5 bases, the J end by 4 bases, with 15 bases between. CDR3 length: 14 amino acids. CDR3 bases: TGCGCCAGCAGTCGTATGGGACTTCGAGAGACCCAGTACTTC. Translating it yields CASSRMGLRETQYF.

V usage is TRBV14 and J usage is TRBJ2-7; 8 bases line up with TRBD1. From germline, CDR1 is SGHDN and CDR2 FVKESK. V lost 0 bases, J lost 4 bases, and 14 bases stayed unmatched. CDR3 length: 18 amino acids. For the CDR3, the DNA is TGTGCCAGCAGCCAAGATAAGGGCCGGACAGGGATTGCGTACGAGCAGTACTTC. The encoded protein is CASSQDKGRTGIAYEQYF.

This clone has just a few counts. V is TRBV2 and J is TRBJ2-7, with D unresolved. Trimming shortened V by 7 bases and J by 2 bases, and 12 bases separated the two germline ends. Germline V gene data show CDR1 as SNHLY and CDR2 as FYNNEI. The length of the CDR3 is 13 residues. The CDR3 coding sequence is TGTGCCAGCACTCCAGGCGCCGCCTACGAGCAGTACTTC. Protein: CASTPGAAYEQYF.

The chain couples TRBV19 to TRBJ1-5; 7 bases match TRBD1. The CDR3 totals 13 residues. V lost 6 bases to trimming and J lost 7 bases; unmatched junction nucleotides: 6. Germline CDR1 is LNHDA and CDR2 is SQIVND (reference sequence). The CDR3 loop reads CASRLTGVQPQHF. CDR3 DNA sequence: TGTGCCAGTAGGCTAACAGGGGTACAGCCCCAGCATTTT.

The chain joins TRBV29-1 to TRBJ2-7; no definite D call. Trimming stripped 4 bases from V and 3 bases from J, with 4 bases between. CDR3 size: 10 residues. Germline V gives CDR1 SQVTM, CDR2 ANQGSEA. The CDR3 protein is CSVVIYEQYF. CDR3 nucleotides: TGCAGCGTTGTTATCTACGAGCAGTACTTC.

The CDR3 is CASKRRGSEKLFF. The CDR3 DNA reads as TGTGCCAGCAAGCGACGGGGGAGTGAAAAACTGTTTTTT. The chain employs TRBV11-3 and TRBJ1-4; tentatively, D is TRBD1 (5 bases). Germline assignment: CDR1 SGHNT and CDR2 YENEEA. The germline V and J ends were trimmed by 7 bases and 7 bases, with 13 bases remaining between them. There are 13 residues in the CDR3.

This clone has a single count. The genes are TRBV7-2 and TRBJ1-2, with TRBD1 matching over 8 bases. CDR1 and CDR2 from the germline V gene are SGHTA and FQGNSA. The CDR3 contains 15 residues. V lost 6 bases, J lost 6 bases, and 12 bases stayed unmatched. The CDR3 bases are TGTGCCAGCAGTCAGCTGGTAACAGGGGGGAATGGCTACACCTTC. It encodes CASSQLVTGGNGYTF.

The rearrangement uses TRBV6-5 and TRBJ2-1; unclear D gene. This CDR3 region has 14 residues. The V gene's germline CDR1 is MNHEY and CDR2 SVGAGI. V was pared by 6 bases and J by 10 bases, with 19 bases between. The CDR3, as DNA: TGTGCCAGCAGCTACCACTCCAAACGGGTAGAGCAGTTCTTC. Translating it yields CASSYHSKRVEQFF.

The chain employs TRBV27 and TRBJ2-1, with 9 bases identical to TRBD2. J gave up 8 bases and V 8 bases, and 7 bases lay outside the gene matches. The CDR3 extends over 13 amino acids. CDR1 is MNHEY, CDR2 SMNVEV, per germline (reference sequence). The CDR3 DNA sequence: TGTGCCAGCCATCGGGTAGCGGGAGATGAGCAGTTCTTC. Translation gives CASHRVAGDEQFF.

The V gene is TRBV5-6, the J gene TRBJ2-7, with TRBD1 matching 9 bases. The CDR3 runs 16 residues. Per germline, CDR1 SGHDT and CDR2 YYEEEE. The V segment lost 0 bases and the J segment 7 bases; nucleotides outside the gene matches: 11. The CDR3: CASSLGEQGAFSEQYF. The CDR3 DNA reads as TGTGCCAGCAGCTTGGGAGAACAGGGGGCGTTTTCGGAGCAGTACTTC. Drawing the rest from reference TRBV5-6 and TRBJ2-7, the complete variable domain is DAGVTQSPTHLIKTRGQQVTLRCSPKSGHDTVSWYQQALGQGPQFIFQYYEEEERQRGNFPDRFSGHQFPNYSSELNVNALLLGDSALYLCASSLGEQGAFSEQYFGPGTRLTVT.

The chain uses TRBV7-2 and TRBJ2-5, with 8 positions matching TRBD1. The junction had 9 bases not matched to a gene; V was cut back by 4 bases and J by 11 bases. Germline lookup yields CDR1 SGHTA and CDR2 FQGNSA. The CDR3 loop spans 13 amino acids. In DNA form, the CDR3 reads TGTGCCAGCAGCTCGGGACAGGCGATCAAGCAGTACTTC. Its translation: CASSSGQAIKQYF.

The table lists this clone with a count of one. This CDR3 is CASRRSRDRAYEQYF. The CDR3 nucleotides read TGCGCCAGCAGACGCTCCCGGGACAGAGCCTACGAGCAGTACTTC. The chain couples TRBV5-1 to TRBJ2-7, with 7 nucleotides matching TRBD1. The CDR3 runs to 15 residues. V was pared by 5 bases and J by 2 bases, with 10 bases of the junction left unmatched. CDR1 is SGHRS and CDR2 is YFSETQ in the germline V gene.

V is TRBV10-3 and J is TRBJ2-3, with 12 bases aligning to TRBD2. J lost 5 bases, V lost 10 bases, and 13 bases had no gene match. The CDR3 is 16 residues long. Germline V gives CDR1 ENHRY, CDR2 SYGVKD. The CDR3 DNA is TGTGCCACGCGGCCTTCTAGCGGGGGGGCAGGAGATACGCAGTATTTT. Translating gives CATRPSSGGAGDTQYF.

The gene calls are TRBV5-6 and TRBJ2-1, with TRBD1 matching over 8 bases. Germline-derived CDR1 and CDR2 are SGHDT and YYEEEE. The CDR3 sequence is 15 residues long. Trimming removed 4 bases from V and 6 bases from J; junction bases left unmatched: 9. CDR3 DNA sequence: TGTGCCAGCAGCGCATGGGACAGGATGAGCAATGAGCAGTTCTTC. Translation: CASSAWDRMSNEQFF.

With respect to this clone: Relative to the germline gene, one junction end is altered; a read error may explain this. The chain combines TRBV11-2 with TRBJ2-2; TRBD2 might be the D (7 bases). The V gene's germline CDR1 is SGHAT and CDR2 FQNNGV. This CDR3 comprises 11 residues. In DNA, the CDR3 is TGTGCCAGCAGCTTAATGGGGGGGGGCAATTTT. Protein sequence: CASSLMGGGNF.

This chain uses TRBV28 with TRBJ1-2; 7 bases line up with TRBD1. J gave up 1 base and V 3 bases, and 11 bases lay outside the gene matches. This CDR3 has 17 residues. Germline-derived CDR1 and CDR2 are MDHEN and SYDVKM. The CDR3 spells CASSFGKARQGNYGYTF. In nucleotides, the CDR3 is TGTGCCAGCAGTTTTGGTAAGGCGAGACAGGGTAACTATGGCTACACCTTC.

CDR3 residues: CASSLEPQGGTEAFF. The CDR3 DNA sequence: TGCGCCAGCAGCTTAGAACCTCAGGGTGGGACTGAAGCTTTCTTT. The chain employs TRBV5-1 and TRBJ1-1, with TRBD1 as a possible D gene (5 bases). This CDR3 comprises 15 residues. CDR1 is SGHRS and CDR2 is YFSETQ in the germline V gene. Trimming took 2 bases from V and 5 from J, leaving 16 bases between them.

The chain couples TRBV27 to TRBJ1-5; 7 bases match TRBD1. Germline V gene data show CDR1 as MNHEY and CDR2 as SMNVEV (reference sequence). The V segment lost 3 bases and the J segment 8 bases; nucleotides outside the gene matches: 10. The CDR3 runs to 15 residues. Here the CDR3 DNA reads TGTGCCAGCAGTTTTGATAGAGGGGGCAAGGAGCCCCAGCATTTT. Encoded protein: CASSFDRGGKEPQHF.

Regarding this clone: The sample holds other DNA sequences that translate to the same CDR3. The chain is built from TRBV2 and TRBJ2-7, with 12 bases matching TRBD2. Looked up from germline, CDR1 is SNHLY and CDR2 is FYNNEI. This CDR3 has 17 amino acids. The junction had 14 bases not matched to a gene; V was cut back by 2 bases and J by 9 bases. The DNA of the CDR3 is TGTGCCAGCAGTGAACCGGGGCTAGCGGGAGGGCCAAGCCGGCAGTACTTC. Protein product: CASSEPGLAGGPSRQYF.

The chain employs TRBV6-1 and TRBJ1-5; the match to TRBD1 covers 9 bases. This CDR3 region has 15 residues. V gave up 2 bases and J gave up 5 bases; unmatched junction bases: 4. Germline CDR1 MNHNS, CDR2 SASEGT. CDR3 protein: CASSEWDREYQPQHF. The CDR3 nucleotides read TGTGCCAGCAGTGAATGGGACAGGGAGTATCAGCCCCAGCATTTT.

The CDR3 DNA is TGCAGCGTTGAAGGATTAGGGGACAGGGGGATTAATGAGCAGTTCTTC. Translated: CSVEGLGDRGINEQFF. This chain links TRBV29-1 with TRBJ2-1, with TRBD1 matching over 11 bases. From germline, CDR1 is SQVTM and CDR2 ANQGSEA. The V gene end was trimmed by 1 base and the J gene end by 7 bases; junction bases not matched to a gene: 9. There are 16 residues in the CDR3.

This sequence joins TRBV6-1 and TRBJ2-7; D possibly corresponds to TRBD2 (5 bases). The CDR3 length is 14 residues. Trimming stripped 7 bases from V and 0 bases from J, with 13 bases between. Germline values: CDR1 MNHNS, CDR2 SASEGT. CDR3 bases: TGTGCCAGCATCGGTCGGGGAAGCTCCTACGAGCAGTACTTC. Amino acid sequence: CASIGRGSSYEQYF.

V is TRBV6-8 and J is TRBJ2-3; TRBD2 matches 9 bases. Trimming removed 2 bases from V and 3 bases from J; junction bases left unmatched: 12. The CDR3 contains 18 residues. The germline gives CDR1 MNHGY, CDR2 SAAAGT. The CDR3 here is CASSYPARSGSVTDTQYF. The CDR3 DNA follows: TGTGCCAGCAGTTACCCCGCGCGTAGCGGGAGTGTAACAGATACGCAGTATTTT.

The V and J genes are TRBV21-1 and TRBJ2-1; no DNA check was done on the table's D call, TRBD2. TRBV21-1 is an annotated pseudogene. There are 15 residues in the CDR3. The CDR3 spells CASNRTKRGGHEQFF. The CDR3 DNA sequence: TGTGCCAGCAACCGGACTAAGCGGGGGGGTCATGAGCAGTTCTTC.